This record looks at one TCR beta chain sequence and its context. What it binds is not known. Amplification of TCR alpha and beta CDR3 regions from RNA used iRepertoire nested multiplex PCR. Input was roughly 100-450 ng of tissue mRNA or PBMC total RNA. TCRdb reanalysed the multiplex PCR reads using MiXCR and keeps one entry per CDR3 protein. The table lists 4,000 to 5,000 distinct CDR3 sequences, roughly a third of them singletons. The data were taken from a study of glioma-infiltrating T cells. The study's findings and limits: Very few CDR3 sequences were shared between tissue and blood. Tissue-blood divergence was below expectation in non-neoplastic patients, above in gliomas.

The V gene's germline CDR1 is DFQATT and CDR2 SNEGSKA (reference sequence). This CDR3 region has 15 residues. V gave up 4 bases and J gave up 1 base, with 16 bases separating them. This chain connects TRBV20-1 to TRBJ2-5, with D possibly called TRBD1 or TRBD2 (5 bases each). The source of this sequence is a human donor with low-grade glioma or glioblastoma, undergoing nonglioma brain surgery, or in good health (not recorded which). What was sequenced was glioma tissue, nonneoplastic brain tissue, or PBMCs (not recorded which). DNA of the CDR3: TGCAGTGCTAACCCTATGGTGGGGGTCCAAGAGACCCAGTACTTC. Residues: CSANPMVGVQETQYF.